This T cell receptor beta chain was recorded in a study of PD-L1 blockade in urothelial cancer. Overall study: The authors examined blood 3 weeks (second dose) and 6 weeks after treatment start.

This table comes from immunoSEQ multiplex PCR, and its TCRdb copy is limited to in-frame clones, with some not included. The repertoire holds fewer than 95,000 clones, with over 80% as singletons. Time point specified: pretreatment peripheral blood. Samples spanned pretreatment and treatment, with 1 to 8 time points per patient. This clone was recorded only once. V lost 2 bases to trimming and J lost 1 base, with 6 bases between them. CDR1 and CDR2 (germline): LNHNV, YYDKDF (reference sequence). The CDR3 totals 15 residues. The chain joins TRBV15 to TRBJ2-6; no firm D call. The sequences come from PBMCs, collected around atezolizumab (anti-PD-L1) treatment. The sequence came from a man in his 60s with urothelial cancer. CDR3 DNA: TGTGCCACCAGCAGATCGTCGTCTGGGGCCAACGTCCTGACTTTC. This codes for CATSRSSSGANVLTF.